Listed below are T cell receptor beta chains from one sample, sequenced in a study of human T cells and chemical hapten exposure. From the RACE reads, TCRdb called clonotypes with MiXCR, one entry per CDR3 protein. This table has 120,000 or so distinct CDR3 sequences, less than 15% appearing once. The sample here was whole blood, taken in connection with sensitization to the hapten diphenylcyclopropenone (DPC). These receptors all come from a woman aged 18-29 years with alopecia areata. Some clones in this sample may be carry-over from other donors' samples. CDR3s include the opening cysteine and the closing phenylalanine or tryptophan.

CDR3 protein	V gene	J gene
CSVATGTTEAFF	TRBV29-1	TRBJ1-1
CASGQGGYGYTF	TRBV5-1	TRBJ1-2
CASSPQRHRANTEAFF	TRBV4-3	TRBJ1-1
CSVDLGLEAFF	TRBV29-1	TRBJ1-1
CASSLEGSSTDTQYF	TRBV5-1	TRBJ2-3
CASSLGTYEKLFF	TRBV7-9	TRBJ1-4
CASSLASGGSYEQYF	TRBV7-3	TRBJ2-7
CSATRGTYDGYTF	TRBV20-1	TRBJ1-2
CSARDLTGQNEQYF	TRBV20-1	TRBJ2-7
CSGKQGTGSTEQYF	TRBV29-1	TRBJ2-7
CSGQGGEKLFF	TRBV29-1	TRBJ1-4
CASSQASQSSYEQYF	TRBV4-3	TRBJ2-7
CASTVDNYGYTF	TRBV12-3/TRBV12-4	TRBJ1-2
CASSQTRTSIGNEQFF	TRBV4-3	TRBJ2-1
CASSLLLAAKETQYF	TRBV12-3/TRBV12-4	TRBJ2-5
CSARVQDMDNSPLHF	TRBV20-1	TRBJ1-6
CTSSPSQLAGGYEQFF	TRBV18	TRBJ2-1
CASSFSGTPIFHEQFF	TRBV5-4	TRBJ2-1
CASSLGVGRVSNQPQHF	TRBV11-2	TRBJ1-5
CSTTLLTGQTQYF	TRBV29-1	TRBJ2-3
CASCRDRGGNTIYF	TRBV2	TRBJ1-3
CASSLYGGNQPQHF	TRBV28	TRBJ1-5
CASRGGNGLTGELFF	TRBV6-1	TRBJ2-2
CASSPGGDQPQHF	TRBV12-3/TRBV12-4	TRBJ1-5
CASSLVVRSEAFF	TRBV5-5	TRBJ1-1
CASSYVTGDGYTF	TRBV6-6	TRBJ1-2
CASSEMQTTNEQFF	TRBV6-1	TRBJ2-1
CASSYSSTGSTDTQYF	TRBV6-5	TRBJ2-3
CSARVSGTDTQYF	TRBV20-1	TRBJ2-3
CASSYSMLPKTPYSNQPQHF	TRBV6-2/TRBV6-3	TRBJ1-5
CASSPEPYKTRTAYNEQFF	TRBV5-4	TRBJ2-1
CASSLNTAYYGYTF	TRBV5-4	TRBJ1-2
CASSSGTGQETQYF	TRBV19	TRBJ2-5
CASSDMTQKRLGTEAFF	TRBV18	TRBJ1-1
CASSLGQFLNTEAFF	TRBV12-3/TRBV12-4	TRBJ1-1
CSATQGFYEQFF	TRBV20-1	TRBJ2-1
CASSSYRGPTNQPQHF	TRBV28	TRBJ1-5
CASSEIGVYNSPLHF	TRBV25-1	TRBJ1-6
CAIASSSGNTIYF	TRBV10-3	TRBJ1-3
CASSLRGFEAKNIQYF	TRBV6-2/TRBV6-3	TRBJ2-4
CASSLMPADQPQHF	TRBV5-1	TRBJ1-5
CASSLTGVVSPLHF	TRBV28	TRBJ1-6